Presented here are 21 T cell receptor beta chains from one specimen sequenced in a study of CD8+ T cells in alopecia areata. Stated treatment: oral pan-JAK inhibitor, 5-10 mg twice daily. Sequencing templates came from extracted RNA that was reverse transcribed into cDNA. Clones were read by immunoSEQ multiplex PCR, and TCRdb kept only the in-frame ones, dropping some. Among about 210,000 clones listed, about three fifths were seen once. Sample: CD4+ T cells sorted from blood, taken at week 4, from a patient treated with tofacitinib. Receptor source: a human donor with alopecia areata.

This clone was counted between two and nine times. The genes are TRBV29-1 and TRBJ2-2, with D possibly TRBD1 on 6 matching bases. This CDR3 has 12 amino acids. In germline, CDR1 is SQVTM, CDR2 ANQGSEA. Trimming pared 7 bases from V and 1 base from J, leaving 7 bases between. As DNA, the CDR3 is TGCAGCGCAGGGGTGAACACCGGGGAGCTGTTTTTT. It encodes CSAGVNTGELFF.

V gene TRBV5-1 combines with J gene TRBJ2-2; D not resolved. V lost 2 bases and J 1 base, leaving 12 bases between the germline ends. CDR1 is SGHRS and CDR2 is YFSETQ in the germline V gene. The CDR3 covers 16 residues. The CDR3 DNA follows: TGCGCCAGCAGCTTCTCTTCCCTCCTGAACACCGGGGAGCTGTTTTTT. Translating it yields CASSFSSLLNTGELFF.

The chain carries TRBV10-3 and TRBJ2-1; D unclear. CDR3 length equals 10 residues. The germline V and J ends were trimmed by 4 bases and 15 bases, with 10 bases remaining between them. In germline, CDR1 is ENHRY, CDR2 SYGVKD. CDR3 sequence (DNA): TGTGCCATCAGTGGCTCCCTACGGTTCTTC. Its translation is CAISGSLRFF.

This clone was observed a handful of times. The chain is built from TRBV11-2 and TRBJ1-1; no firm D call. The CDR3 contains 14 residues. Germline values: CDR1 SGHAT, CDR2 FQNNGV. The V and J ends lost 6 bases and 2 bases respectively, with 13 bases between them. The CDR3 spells CASRPTTVNTEAFF. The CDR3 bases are TGTGCCAGCAGGCCAACGACGGTCAACACTGAAGCTTTCTTT.

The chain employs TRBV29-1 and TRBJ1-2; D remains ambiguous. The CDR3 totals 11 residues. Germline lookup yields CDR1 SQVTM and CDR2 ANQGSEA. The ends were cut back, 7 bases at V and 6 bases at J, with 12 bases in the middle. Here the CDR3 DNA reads TGCAGCGCCCATTGGGCAGATGGCTACACCTTC. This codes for CSAHWADGYTF.

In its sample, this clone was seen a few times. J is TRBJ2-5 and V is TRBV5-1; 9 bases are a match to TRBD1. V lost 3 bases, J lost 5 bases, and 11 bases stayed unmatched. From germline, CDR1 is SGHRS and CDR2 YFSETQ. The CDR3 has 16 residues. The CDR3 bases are TGCGCCAGCAGCTCGTACGGGACAGGGAATGAGGAGACCCAGTACTTC. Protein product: CASSSYGTGNEETQYF.

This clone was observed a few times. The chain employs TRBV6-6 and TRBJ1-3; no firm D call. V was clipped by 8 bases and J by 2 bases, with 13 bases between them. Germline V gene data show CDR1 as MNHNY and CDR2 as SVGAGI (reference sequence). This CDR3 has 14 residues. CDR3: CASGGNTPGNTIYF. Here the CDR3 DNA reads TGTGCCAGCGGAGGGAATACCCCTGGAAACACCATATATTTT.

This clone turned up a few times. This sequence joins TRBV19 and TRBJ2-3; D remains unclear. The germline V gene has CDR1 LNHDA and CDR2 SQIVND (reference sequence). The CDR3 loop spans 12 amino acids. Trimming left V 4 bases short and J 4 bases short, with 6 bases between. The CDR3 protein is CASSRRADTQYF. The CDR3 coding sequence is TGTGCCAGTAGTAGAAGGGCAGATACGCAGTATTTT.

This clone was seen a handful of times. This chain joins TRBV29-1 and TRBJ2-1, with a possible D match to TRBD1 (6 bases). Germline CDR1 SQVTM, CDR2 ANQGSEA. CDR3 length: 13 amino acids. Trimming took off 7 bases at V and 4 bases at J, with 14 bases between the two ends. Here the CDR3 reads CSAVGDIYNEQFF. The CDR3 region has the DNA TGCAGCGCCGTCGGGGACATATACAATGAGCAGTTCTTC.

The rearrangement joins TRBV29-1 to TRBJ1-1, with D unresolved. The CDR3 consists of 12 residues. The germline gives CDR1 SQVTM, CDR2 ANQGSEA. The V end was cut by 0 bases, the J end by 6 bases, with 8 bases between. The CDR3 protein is CSVEDLRSEAFF. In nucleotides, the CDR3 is TGCAGCGTTGAAGATTTACGGTCTGAAGCTTTCTTT.

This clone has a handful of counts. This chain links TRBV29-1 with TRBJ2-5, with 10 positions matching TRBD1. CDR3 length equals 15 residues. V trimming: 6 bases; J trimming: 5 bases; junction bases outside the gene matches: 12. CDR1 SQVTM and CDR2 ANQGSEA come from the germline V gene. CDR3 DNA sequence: TGCAGCGTGAAGGGAGGGACAGGGGTCTGGGAGACCCAGTACTTC. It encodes CSVKGGTGVWETQYF. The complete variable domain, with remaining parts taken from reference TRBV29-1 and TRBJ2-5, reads SAVISQKPSRDICQRGTSLTIQCQVDSQVTMMFWYRQQPGQSLTLIATANQGSEATYESGFVIDKFPISRPNLTFSTLTVSNMSPEDSSIYLCSVKGGTGVWETQYFGPGTRLLVL.

The CDR3 DNA follows: TGTGCCAGCAGCTTGGACAGGGTTAGAGAGACCCAGTACTTC. It yields the protein CASSLDRVRETQYF. The chain carries TRBV5-4 and TRBJ2-5; D may be TRBD1 (6 bases). V lost 0 bases and J 4 bases, leaving 10 bases between the germline ends. This CDR3 is 14 amino acids long. The germline V gene encodes CDR1 SGHNT and CDR2 YYREEE (reference sequence).

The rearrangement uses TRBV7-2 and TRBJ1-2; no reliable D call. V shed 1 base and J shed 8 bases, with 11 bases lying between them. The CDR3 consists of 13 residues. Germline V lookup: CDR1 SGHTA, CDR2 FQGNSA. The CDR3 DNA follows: TGTGCCAGCAGCTTAGACGAACTGAGGGGCTACACCTTC. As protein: CASSLDELRGYTF.

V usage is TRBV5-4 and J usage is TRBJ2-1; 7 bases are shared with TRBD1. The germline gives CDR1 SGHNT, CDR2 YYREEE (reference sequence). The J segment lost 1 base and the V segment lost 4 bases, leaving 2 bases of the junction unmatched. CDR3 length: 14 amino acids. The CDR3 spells CASSRGQSYNEQFF. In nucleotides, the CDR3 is TGTGCCAGCAGCCGGGGACAGTCCTACAATGAGCAGTTCTTC.

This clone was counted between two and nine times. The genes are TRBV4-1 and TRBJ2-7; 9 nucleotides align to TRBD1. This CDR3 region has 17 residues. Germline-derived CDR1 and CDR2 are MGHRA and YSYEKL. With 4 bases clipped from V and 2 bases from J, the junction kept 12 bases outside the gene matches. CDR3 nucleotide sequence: TGCGCCAGCAGCCCTCCTAAGGGACAGGGCCTAACCTACGAGCAGTACTTC. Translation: CASSPPKGQGLTYEQYF.

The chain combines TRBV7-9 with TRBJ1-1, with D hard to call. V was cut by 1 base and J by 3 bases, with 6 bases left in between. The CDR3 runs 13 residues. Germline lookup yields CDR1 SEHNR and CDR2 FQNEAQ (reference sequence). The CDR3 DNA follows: TGTGCCAGCAGCTTAGGAATTGACACTGAAGCTTTCTTT. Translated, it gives CASSLGIDTEAFF.

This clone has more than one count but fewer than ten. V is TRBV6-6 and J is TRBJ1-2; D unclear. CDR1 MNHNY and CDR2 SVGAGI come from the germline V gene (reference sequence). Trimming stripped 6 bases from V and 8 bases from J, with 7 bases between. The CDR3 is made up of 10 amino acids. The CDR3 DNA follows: TGTGCCAGCAGCACGGGGGGCTACACCTTC. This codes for CASSTGGYTF.

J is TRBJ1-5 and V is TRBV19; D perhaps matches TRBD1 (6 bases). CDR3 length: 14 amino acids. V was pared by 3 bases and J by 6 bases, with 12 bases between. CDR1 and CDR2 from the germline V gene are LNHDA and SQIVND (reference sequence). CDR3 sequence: CASSIMGAGQPQHF. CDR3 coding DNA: TGTGCCAGTAGTATTATGGGGGCAGGTCAGCCCCAGCATTTT.

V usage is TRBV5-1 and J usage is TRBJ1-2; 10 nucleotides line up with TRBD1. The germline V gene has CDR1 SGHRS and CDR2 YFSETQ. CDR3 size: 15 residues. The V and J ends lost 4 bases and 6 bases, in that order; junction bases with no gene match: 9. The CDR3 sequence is CASSNPGQGKDGYTF. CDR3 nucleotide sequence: TGCGCCAGCAGCAACCCGGGACAGGGGAAGGATGGCTACACCTTC.

CDR3 coding DNA: TGTGCCAGCAGCTTTTCTAGAGGGGAGCAGTTCTTC. Translation gives CASSFSRGEQFF. The J gene is TRBJ2-1, the V gene TRBV5-6, with D tentatively TRBD2 (5 bases). Germline V gene lookup returns CDR1 SGHDT and CDR2 YYEEEE. V dropped 2 bases and J dropped 10 bases, with 10 bases sitting between them. The CDR3 sequence is 12 residues long.

CDR3 residues: CASSTRPIGTGGTGELFF. DNA for the CDR3: TGTGCCAGCAGCACACGACCCATCGGGACAGGGGGCACCGGGGAGCTGTTTTTT. This chain uses TRBV7-9 with TRBJ2-2; TRBD1 matches 11 bases. Germline V gene sequence: CDR1 SEHNR, CDR2 FQNEAQ (reference sequence). V gave up 5 bases and J gave up 4 bases; unmatched junction bases: 12. The CDR3 covers 18 residues.